These 25 T cell receptor beta chains were sequenced from one sample in a study of OX40 agonist ivuxolimab in advanced cancers. The protocol was immunoSEQ multiplex PCR, while the TCRdb copy is restricted to in-frame clones and leaves out a portion. The data hold tens of thousands of clones, with about 90% observed a single time. The sequencing here drew on CD4+ or CD8+ T cells sorted from blood, taken in a trial of the OX40 agonist ivuxolimab. These receptors all come from an adult with an advanced solid tumor such as melanoma, head and neck, liver or kidney cancer.

Turning to this clone: Other DNA sequences from this sample encode an identical CDR3 as well. The V gene is TRBV29-1, the J gene TRBJ1-1; D is undetermined. The CDR3 covers 11 residues. The germline gives CDR1 SQVTM, CDR2 ANQGSEA. Trimming removed 4 bases from V and 8 bases from J, with 11 bases in between. The CDR3 nucleotides read TGCAGCGTTGCGGCCCCCCGAGAAGCTTTCTTT. Its protein is CSVAAPREAFF.

The chain combines TRBV19 with TRBJ2-5, with 9 bases matching TRBD1. The V segment lost 6 bases and the J segment 4 bases; nucleotides outside the gene matches: 3. The CDR3 length is 13 residues. CDR1 is LNHDA, CDR2 SQIVND, per germline (reference sequence). The CDR3 DNA sequence: TGTGCCAGTAGCCGACAGGGGGGAGAGACCCAGTACTTC. Translating it yields CASSRQGGETQYF.

J is TRBJ2-7 and V is TRBV4-2; 14 nucleotides match TRBD2. CDR3 size: 17 residues. Germline assignment: CDR1 LGHNA and CDR2 YNFKEQ. The V gene end was trimmed by 1 base and the J gene end by 7 bases; junction bases not matched to a gene: 9. The CDR3 sequence is CASSQGTSGGPLREQYF. The DNA of the CDR3 is TGTGCCAGCAGCCAAGGGACTAGCGGGGGGCCTCTTAGGGAGCAGTACTTC.

The chain carries TRBV27 and TRBJ2-5; maybe TRBD2 (5 bases). Deletions cut 6 bases from V and 1 base from J, with 12 bases between. Germline V gives CDR1 MNHEY, CDR2 SMNVEV (reference sequence). The CDR3 loop spans 14 amino acids. The CDR3 nucleotides read TGTGCCAGCAGCCCCCAGCGGAGCCAAGAGACCCAGTACTTC. It yields the protein CASSPQRSQETQYF.

This chain uses TRBV29-1 with TRBJ2-1, with D perhaps TRBD2 (5 bases). Germline V gene data show CDR1 as SQVTM and CDR2 as ANQGSEA. The CDR3 runs 15 residues. Trimming removed 3 bases from V and 0 bases from J, with 12 bases in between. CDR3 sequence reads: CSVDRIGNSYNEQFF. The CDR3 bases are TGCAGCGTTGACCGTATCGGGAACTCCTACAATGAGCAGTTCTTC.

The chain recombines TRBV27 with TRBJ1-2, with a weak D call TRBD1 (6 bases). From germline, CDR1 is MNHEY and CDR2 SMNVEV (reference sequence). The CDR3 sequence is 15 residues long. Trimming pared 6 bases from V and 5 bases from J, leaving 19 bases between. For the CDR3, the DNA is TGTGCCAGCAGAGATGACAGGAAATCCTTGTATGGCTACACCTTC. Translated, it gives CASRDDRKSLYGYTF.

V and J are TRBV5-5 and TRBJ1-5; 7 nucleotides match TRBD1. The germline gives CDR1 SGHKS, CDR2 YYEKEE (reference sequence). The J segment lost 1 base and the V segment lost 4 bases, leaving 8 bases of the junction unmatched. The CDR3 is made up of 16 amino acids. The CDR3 coding sequence is TGTGCCAGCAGCCTCACAGGGGTGGAGAGCAATCAGCCCCAGCATTTT. It specifies CASSLTGVESNQPQHF.

This rearrangement joins TRBV4-1 to TRBJ2-6; tentatively, D is TRBD1 (5 bases). Germline V gene data show CDR1 as MGHRA and CDR2 as YSYEKL. The CDR3 totals 18 residues. V lost 4 bases and J 1 base, leaving 17 bases between the germline ends. CDR3 loop: CASSPAKGARSGANVLTF. As DNA, the CDR3 is TGCGCCAGCAGCCCCGCCAAAGGGGCTCGGTCTGGGGCCAACGTCCTGACTTTC.

The CDR3 bases are TGTGCCACGCGTACTAGCGGCTATGGGTTCGGGGAGCTGTTTTTT. It specifies CATRTSGYGFGELFF. This chain connects TRBV19 to TRBJ2-2; 8 bases line up with TRBD2. Germline loops: CDR1 LNHDA, CDR2 SQIVND (reference sequence). V shed 10 bases and J 7 bases; nucleotides not matched to a gene: 14. The CDR3 totals 15 residues.

This chain links TRBV11-3 with TRBJ2-3; the D is unclear. The CDR3 has 15 amino acids. The V gene lost 2 bases and the J gene lost 0 bases, with 9 bases spanning the gap. Germline lookup yields CDR1 SGHNT and CDR2 YENEEA. CDR3 loop: CASSLRAGSTDTQYF. The CDR3 coding sequence is TGTGCCAGCAGCTTACGAGCAGGTAGCACAGATACGCAGTATTTT.

Notes on this clone: An end of the junction differs from the germline gene, which may be a read error. This chain links TRBV5-3 with TRBJ1-4; D is perhaps TRBD1 (6 bases). TRBV5-3 is labeled an ORF, and its function is uncertain. The CDR3 spans 15 residues. The DNA of the CDR3 is TGTGCCAGCAGCTTTACAGGGAGGTCGGATGAAAAACTGTTTTTT. Translating it yields CASSFTGRSDEKLFF.

This CDR3 reads CASSLPLEAFQNIQYF. CDR3 DNA: TGTGCCAGCAGTCTCCCTCTGGAGGCCTTCCAGAACATTCAGTACTTC. The chain employs TRBV6-6 and TRBJ2-4; possibly TRBD2 for D (5 bases). The V and J ends lost 5 bases and 7 bases respectively, with 21 bases between them. CDR1 is MNHNY, CDR2 SVGAGI, per germline (reference sequence). There are 16 residues in the CDR3.

The rearrangement links TRBV14 to TRBJ2-1; 9 positions match TRBD1. The germline gives CDR1 SGHDN, CDR2 FVKESK. V lost 1 base to trimming and J lost 9 bases; unmatched junction nucleotides: 1. The CDR3 is made up of 13 amino acids. The CDR3 DNA follows: TGTGCCAGCAGCCAAGGGACAGGGGTTGAGCAGTTCTTC. It is translated as CASSQGTGVEQFF.

The chain carries TRBV6-1 and TRBJ2-5; no definite D call. Trimming pared 1 base from V and 2 bases from J, leaving 5 bases between. The CDR3 contains 13 residues. The V gene's germline CDR1 is MNHNS and CDR2 SASEGT. The CDR3: CASSEVGQETQYF. CDR3 sequence (DNA): TGTGCCAGCAGTGAAGTGGGACAAGAGACCCAGTACTTC.

The rearrangement links TRBV19 to TRBJ1-2, with D perhaps TRBD1 (6 bases). CDR1 is LNHDA and CDR2 is SQIVND in the germline V gene (reference sequence). The V and J ends lost 9 bases and 3 bases respectively, with 8 bases between them. The CDR3 has 11 amino acids. CDR3 sequence: CASGGDYGYTF. The CDR3 nucleotides are TGTGCCAGCGGGGGCGACTATGGCTACACCTTC. Full variable domain (missing parts from reference TRBV19 and TRBJ1-2): DGGITQSPKYLFRKEGQNVTLSCEQNLNHDAMYWYRQDPGQGLRLIYYSQIVNDFQKGDIAEGYSVSREKKESFPLTVTSAQKNPTAFYLCASGGDYGYTFGSGTRLTVV.

This clone was picked up one time. This rearrangement joins TRBV6-5 to TRBJ1-6; a possible D gene is TRBD1 (5 bases). Germline CDR1 is MNHEY and CDR2 is SVGAGI. This CDR3 contains 15 residues. V was pared by 4 bases and J by 6 bases, with 13 bases between. CDR3 in DNA: TGTGCCAGCAGTTCCCAGGGATTGGGTAATTCACCCCTCCACTTT. It codes for CASSSQGLGNSPLHF.

V is TRBV7-2 and J is TRBJ1-1; 7 positions agree with TRBD1. J gave up 2 bases and V 0 bases, and 3 bases lay outside the gene matches. CDR1 is SGHTA and CDR2 is FQGNSA in the germline V gene. CDR3 length equals 15 residues. The CDR3 DNA reads TGTGCCAGCAGCTTAGCGGGGACAGCAAACACTGAAGCTTTCTTT. Its protein is CASSLAGTANTEAFF.

The chain links TRBV6-5 to TRBJ1-1, with D perhaps matching TRBD1 (5 bases). The CDR3 consists of 15 residues. Germline assignment: CDR1 MNHEY and CDR2 SVGAGI. Trimming stripped 7 bases from V and 1 base from J, with 16 bases between. The CDR3 DNA is TGTGCCAGCACTTCTAGGGCCAGGGCGAACACTGAAGCTTTCTTT. This codes for CASTSRARANTEAFF.

V is TRBV11-2 and J is TRBJ1-4; the D gene is possibly TRBD1 (5 bases). The ends were cut back, 5 bases at V and 5 bases at J, with 12 bases in the middle. Germline loops: CDR1 SGHAT, CDR2 FQNNGV. The length of the CDR3 is 14 residues. The CDR3 is CASSLGLRNEKLFF. The CDR3 nucleotides are TGTGCCAGCAGCCTGGGGCTCCGGAATGAAAAACTGTTTTTT.

The chain has TRBV2 and TRBJ1-6, with unresolved D. Germline lookup yields CDR1 SNHLY and CDR2 FYNNEI. Trimming pared 4 bases from V and 6 bases from J, leaving 7 bases between. This CDR3 is 13 amino acids long. In DNA form, the CDR3 reads TGTGCCAGCAGTGGGGCCCCTAATTCACCCCTCCACTTT. The encoded protein is CASSGAPNSPLHF. Full variable domain (outside the CDR3, taken from reference TRBV2 and TRBJ1-6): EPEVTQTPSHQVTQMGQEVILRCVPISNHLYFYWYRQILGQKVEFLVSFYNNEISEKSEIFDDQFSVERPDGSNFTLKIRSTKLEDSAMYFCASSGAPNSPLHFGNGTRLTVT.

The chain has TRBV27 and TRBJ1-5, with 10 bases identical to TRBD1. Unmatched junction bases numbered 3, after V lost 2 bases and J lost 5 bases. The CDR3 is 15 residues long. In germline, CDR1 is MNHEY, CDR2 SMNVEV (reference sequence). The CDR3 DNA reads TGTGCCAGCAGTTTAGGGGGACAGGGGTATCAGCCCCAGCATTTT. It translates to CASSLGGQGYQPQHF.

The chain has TRBV15 and TRBJ1-5; a possible D gene is TRBD1 (6 bases). CDR3 length: 17 amino acids. V was shortened by 3 bases and J by 3 bases, with 18 bases between the two germline ends. CDR1 is LNHNV and CDR2 is YYDKDF in the germline V gene (reference sequence). This chain's CDR3 is CATSSGGATGPNQPQHF. In DNA, the CDR3 is TGTGCCACCAGCAGCGGGGGGGCTACAGGGCCCAATCAGCCCCAGCATTTT.

The chain links TRBV20-1 to TRBJ2-7; D unresolved. The CDR3 totals 11 residues. Germline values: CDR1 DFQATT, CDR2 SNEGSKA (reference sequence). V lost 6 bases and J lost 1, with 7 bases in between. The CDR3 DNA reads TGCAGTGCCTCTAGATCCTACGAGCAGTACTTC. This sequence encodes CSASRSYEQYF.

This rearrangement joins TRBV6-5 to TRBJ1-1; D unclear. V was pared by 9 bases and J by 3 bases, with 8 bases between. The CDR3 loop spans 11 amino acids. The germline V gene encodes CDR1 MNHEY and CDR2 SVGAGI. In DNA, the CDR3 is TGTGCCAGTAAGGCAGACACTGAAGCTTTCTTT. This translates into CASKADTEAFF.

V usage is TRBV5-5 and J usage is TRBJ1-5; D is ambiguous. This CDR3 contains 14 residues. CDR1 SGHKS and CDR2 YYEKEE come from the germline V gene (reference sequence). Trimming removed 1 base from V and 7 bases from J, with 12 bases in between. CDR3 nucleotide sequence: TGTGCCAGCAGCTTGTTGGCAGGTAGGCAGCCCCAGCATTTT. Protein product: CASSLLAGRQPQHF. Looking up the rest from reference TRBV5-5 and TRBJ1-5 gives the full variable domain: DAGVTQSPTHLIKTRGQQVTLRCSPISGHKSVSWYQQVLGQGPQFIFQYYEKEERGRGNFPDRFSARQFPNYSSELNVNALLLGDSALYLCASSLLAGRQPQHFGDGTRLSIL.